These 16 T cell receptor beta chains were sequenced from one sample in a study of Graves' ophthalmopathy and Graves' hyperthyroidism. RNA transcripts provided the template for amplifying TCR beta CDR3 regions. First-round RT-PCR used HTBI primers; second-round multiplex PCR followed. TCRdb reprocessed the multiplex PCR reads via MiXCR and lists one record per CDR3 protein. The data hold 240,000 or so distinct CDR3 sequences, with around 45% observed a single time. The specimen was peripheral blood. All receptors derive from an adult man with Graves' ophthalmopathy.

This clonotype was counted a few times. This chain joins TRBV20-1 and TRBJ1-2; weak D call: TRBD1 (6 bases). Germline V lookup: CDR1 DFQATT, CDR2 SNEGSKA (reference sequence). The CDR3 sequence is 14 residues long. Trimming took off 0 bases at V and 2 bases at J, with 10 bases between the two ends. The CDR3 region is CSARDPGANYGYTF. In DNA, the CDR3 is TGCAGTGCTAGAGATCCAGGGGCCAACTATGGCTACACCTTC.

This clonotype has just a few counts. The V call is TRBV7-2, the J call TRBJ2-2; no clear D. Trimming stripped 2 bases from V and 7 bases from J, with 20 bases between. Looked up from germline, CDR1 is SGHTA and CDR2 is FQGNSA. This CDR3 is 17 amino acids long. The CDR3 loop reads CASSLLSGLLSVGELFF. CDR3 sequence (DNA): TGTGCCAGCAGCTTACTGTCTGGGCTACTCTCTGTCGGGGAGCTGTTTTTT.

This chain joins TRBV4-1 and TRBJ1-5; the D is unclear. The CDR3 loop spans 15 amino acids. The V end lost 2 bases, the J end lost 0 bases, and 8 bases lay between the germline ends. Germline CDR1 MGHRA, CDR2 YSYEKL. CDR3 protein: CASSQKDFSNQPQHF. The CDR3 DNA is TGCGCCAGCAGCCAAAAGGATTTTAGCAATCAGCCCCAGCATTTT.

The V gene is TRBV20-1, the J gene TRBJ2-2; TRBD1 matches at 9 bases. Losses at the gene ends were 1 base for V and 4 bases for J; bases not matched to a gene: 13. Germline values: CDR1 DFQATT, CDR2 SNEGSKA (reference sequence). CDR3 length equals 18 residues. CDR3 coding DNA: TGCAGTGCTAGAGTCCCCTCCGGGACAGGGATGACCACCGGGGAGCTGTTTTTT. It codes for CSARVPSGTGMTTGELFF.

The J gene is TRBJ1-1, the V gene TRBV7-2; D call uncertain. Germline V gives CDR1 SGHTA, CDR2 FQGNSA. V lost 5 bases and J lost 4, with 17 bases in between. The CDR3 has 15 amino acids. DNA of the CDR3: TGTGCCAGCAGCCTCCTGACGGCACGGACCACTGAAGCTTTCTTT. It translates to CASSLLTARTTEAFF.

The chain recombines TRBV20-1 with TRBJ1-5, with TRBD1 matching 7 bases. The CDR3 is 13 residues long. The junction had 5 bases not matched to a gene; V was cut back by 2 bases and J by 7 bases. CDR1 DFQATT and CDR2 SNEGSKA come from the germline V gene (reference sequence). The CDR3, as DNA: TGCAGTGCTAGAAATACAGGGGAACAGCCCCAGCATTTT. Translation gives CSARNTGEQPQHF.

Comments on this clonotype: The CDR3 ends on some other residue instead of the conserved phenylalanine or tryptophan, so this is likely a read error. No DNA is shown, since the ends of the CDR3 on it are uncertain; the CDR3 is the one TCRdb lists. This chain uses TRBV29-1 with TRBJ2-7; the DNA was not used to check the table's D call, TRBD2. The CDR3 adds up to 8 amino acids, both ends counted. From germline, CDR1 is SQVTM and CDR2 ANQGSEA. CDR3 loop: CSGGGLAG.

V usage is TRBV29-1 and J usage is TRBJ2-2; D gene ambiguous. Germline V gives CDR1 SQVTM, CDR2 ANQGSEA. The CDR3 spans 13 residues. Trimming removed 0 bases at V and 3 bases at J, with 5 bases between. CDR3 loop: CSVEEGHTGELFF. The CDR3 DNA reads as TGCAGCGTTGAAGAGGGCCACACCGGGGAGCTGTTTTTT.

The chain uses TRBV7-2 and TRBJ2-5, with D possibly called TRBD1 or TRBD2 (5 bases each). This CDR3 is 14 amino acids long. Germline assignment: CDR1 SGHTA and CDR2 FQGNSA. The ends were cut back, 2 bases at V and 5 bases at J, with 12 bases in the middle. This CDR3 reads CASSLQEWGETQYF. The CDR3 DNA follows: TGTGCCAGCAGCTTACAGGAGTGGGGGGAGACCCAGTACTTC.

V and J are TRBV10-3 and TRBJ1-1; 7 bases fit TRBD1. V lost 3 bases, J lost 5 bases, and 3 bases stayed unmatched. The length of the CDR3 is 13 residues. Germline V gene lookup returns CDR1 ENHRY and CDR2 SYGVKD. The CDR3 nucleotides are TGTGCCATCAGTGACAGGGGGGAAACTGAAGCTTTCTTT. It encodes CAISDRGETEAFF.

The J gene is TRBJ2-5, the V gene TRBV7-8; D is possibly TRBD1 or TRBD2 (6 bases each). There are 16 residues in the CDR3. V dropped 1 base and J dropped 5 bases, with 17 bases sitting between them. Germline V gene sequence: CDR1 SGHVS, CDR2 FQNEAQ. In DNA form, the CDR3 reads TGTGCCAGCAGCTTAGATCTCAGTACAGGGAGGGAGACCCAGTACTTC. Its protein is CASSLDLSTGRETQYF. Based on the CDR3 plus reference TRBV7-8 and TRBJ2-5, the full variable domain is GAGVSQSPRYKVAKRGQDVALRCDPISGHVSLFWYQQALGQGPEFLTYFQNEAQLDKSGLPSDRFFAERPEGSVSTLKIQRTQQEDSAVYLCASSLDLSTGRETQYFGPGTRLLVL.

The table lists this clonotype with a few counts. The chain carries TRBV4-1 and TRBJ1-2, with D unclear. This CDR3 comprises 13 residues. V lost 1 base, J lost 8 bases, and 11 bases lay in between. Germline V gene lookup returns CDR1 MGHRA and CDR2 YSYEKL. The CDR3 nucleotides are TGCGCCAGCAGCCAAGTCAGTAGGGAGGGCTACACCTTC. Its protein product is CASSQVSREGYTF.

This clonotype was seen repeatedly, ten times or more. The chain has TRBV29-1 and TRBJ1-2; weak D call: TRBD1 (6 bases). The V and J ends lost 6 bases and 3 bases respectively, with 17 bases between them. Germline CDR1 reads SQVTM; CDR2 reads ANQGSEA. The CDR3 is 14 amino acids. The CDR3 DNA sequence: TGCAGCGTGGTACCTTTAAGGGGGTACTATGGCTACACCTTC. It translates to CSVVPLRGYYGYTF.

This clonotype was seen a handful of times. The chain carries TRBV10-3 and TRBJ1-5; D is undetermined. The CDR3 consists of 13 residues. V shed 2 bases and J shed 5 bases, with 7 bases lying between them. The germline V gene has CDR1 ENHRY and CDR2 SYGVKD. As DNA, the CDR3 is TGTGCCATCAGTGAGGGGCGGGATCAGCCCCAGCATTTT. Amino acid sequence: CAISEGRDQPQHF.

The chain couples TRBV27 to TRBJ2-7; 9 positions match TRBD1. Germline V CDR1 and CDR2: MNHEY, SMNVEV (reference sequence). This CDR3 region has 15 residues. The ends lost 6 bases at V and 6 bases at J; junction bases unmatched: 12. The DNA for the CDR3 is TGTGCCAGCAGCTGGGGACAGGGAAAATTCCGCGAGCAGTACTTC. Translated, it gives CASSWGQGKFREQYF.

V usage is TRBV15 and J usage is TRBJ1-2, with D unclear. Germline assignment: CDR1 LNHNV and CDR2 YYDKDF (reference sequence). The CDR3 is 17 amino acids. The V and J ends lost 3 bases and 1 base respectively, with 18 bases between them. The CDR3 reads CATSSFSWTDDNYGYTF. The CDR3 DNA is TGTGCCACCAGCAGTTTCTCCTGGACGGACGATAACTATGGCTACACCTTC.